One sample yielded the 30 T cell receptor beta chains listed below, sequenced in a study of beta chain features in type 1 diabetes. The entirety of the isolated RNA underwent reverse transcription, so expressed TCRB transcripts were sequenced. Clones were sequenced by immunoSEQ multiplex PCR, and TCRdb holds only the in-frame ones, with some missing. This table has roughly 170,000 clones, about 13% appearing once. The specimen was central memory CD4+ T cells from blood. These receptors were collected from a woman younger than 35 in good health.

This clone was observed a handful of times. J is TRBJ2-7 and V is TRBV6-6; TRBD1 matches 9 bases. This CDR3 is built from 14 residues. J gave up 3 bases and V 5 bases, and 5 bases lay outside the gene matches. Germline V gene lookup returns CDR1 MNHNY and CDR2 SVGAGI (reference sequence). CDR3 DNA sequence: TGTGCCAGCAGTGTAGGACAGGGGATCTACGAGCAGTACTTC. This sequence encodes CASSVGQGIYEQYF.

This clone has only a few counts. CDR3 coding DNA: TGCAGCGTTGTAAATGGACTAGCGGGGAACGAGCAGTACTTC. Its protein is CSVVNGLAGNEQYF. The chain has TRBV29-1 and TRBJ2-7, with 12 bases aligning to TRBD2. The trim removed 4 bases at V and 5 bases at J, leaving 6 bases unmatched. This CDR3 is built from 14 residues. The V gene's germline CDR1 is SQVTM and CDR2 ANQGSEA.

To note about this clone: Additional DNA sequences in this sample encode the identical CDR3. This CDR3 is CASSPGSGTAQETQYF. CDR3 nucleotide sequence: TGCGCCAGCAGCCCAGGTTCAGGGACAGCGCAAGAGACCCAGTACTTC. The V and J genes are TRBV5-1 and TRBJ2-5; 7 nucleotides match TRBD1. The junction had 11 bases not matched to a gene; V was cut back by 4 bases and J by 2 bases. CDR1 SGHRS and CDR2 YFSETQ come from the germline V gene. The CDR3 runs to 16 residues.

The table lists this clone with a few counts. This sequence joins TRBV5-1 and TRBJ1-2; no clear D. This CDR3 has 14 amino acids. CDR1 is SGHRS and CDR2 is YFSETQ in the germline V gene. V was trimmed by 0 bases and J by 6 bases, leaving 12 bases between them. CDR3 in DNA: TGCGCCAGCAGCTTGGGTCGAAACACCGATGGCTACACCTTC. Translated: CASSLGRNTDGYTF. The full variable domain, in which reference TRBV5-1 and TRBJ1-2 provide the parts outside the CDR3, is KAGVTQTPRYLIKTRGQQVTLSCSPISGHRSVSWYQQTPGQGLQFLFEYFSETQRNKGNFPGRFSGRQFSNSRSEMNVSTLELGDSALYLCASSLGRNTDGYTFGSGTRLTVV.

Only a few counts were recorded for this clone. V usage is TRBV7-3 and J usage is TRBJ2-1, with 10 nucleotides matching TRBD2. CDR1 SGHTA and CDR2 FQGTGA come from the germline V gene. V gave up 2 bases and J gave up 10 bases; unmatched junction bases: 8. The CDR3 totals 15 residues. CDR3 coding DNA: TGTGCCAGCAGCTTATGGCCTAGCGGGAGTGAAGAGCAGTTCTTC. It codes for CASSLWPSGSEEQFF.

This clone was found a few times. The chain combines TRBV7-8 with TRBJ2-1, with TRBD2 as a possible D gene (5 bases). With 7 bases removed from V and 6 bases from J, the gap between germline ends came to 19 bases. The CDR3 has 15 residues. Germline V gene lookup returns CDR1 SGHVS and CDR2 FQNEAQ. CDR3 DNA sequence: TGTGCCAGCACCAACATCCGGACTTCTAGCAATGAGCAGTTCTTC. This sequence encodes CASTNIRTSSNEQFF.

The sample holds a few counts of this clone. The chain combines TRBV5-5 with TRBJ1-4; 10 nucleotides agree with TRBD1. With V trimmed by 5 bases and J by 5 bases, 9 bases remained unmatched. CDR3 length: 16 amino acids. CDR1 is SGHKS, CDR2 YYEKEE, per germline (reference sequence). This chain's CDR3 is CASRPGTGVENEKLFF. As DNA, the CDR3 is TGTGCCAGCAGACCCGGGACAGGGGTGGAAAATGAAAAACTGTTTTTT. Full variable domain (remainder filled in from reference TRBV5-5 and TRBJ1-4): DAGVTQSPTHLIKTRGQQVTLRCSPISGHKSVSWYQQVLGQGPQFIFQYYEKEERGRGNFPDRFSARQFPNYSSELNVNALLLGDSALYLCASRPGTGVENEKLFFGSGTQLSVL.

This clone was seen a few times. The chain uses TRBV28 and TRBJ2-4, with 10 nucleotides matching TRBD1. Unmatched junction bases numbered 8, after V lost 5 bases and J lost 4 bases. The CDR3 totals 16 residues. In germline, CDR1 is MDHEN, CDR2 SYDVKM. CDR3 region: CASSPRTGGWKNIQYF. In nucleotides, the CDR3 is TGTGCCAGCAGTCCACGGACAGGGGGATGGAAAAACATTCAGTACTTC.

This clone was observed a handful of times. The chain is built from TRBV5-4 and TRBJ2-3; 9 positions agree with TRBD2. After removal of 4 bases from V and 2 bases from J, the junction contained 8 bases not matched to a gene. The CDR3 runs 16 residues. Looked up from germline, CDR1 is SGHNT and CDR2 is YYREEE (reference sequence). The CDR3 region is CASSTPGLAYTDTQYF. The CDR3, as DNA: TGTGCCAGCAGCACACCGGGACTAGCTTACACAGATACGCAGTATTTT.

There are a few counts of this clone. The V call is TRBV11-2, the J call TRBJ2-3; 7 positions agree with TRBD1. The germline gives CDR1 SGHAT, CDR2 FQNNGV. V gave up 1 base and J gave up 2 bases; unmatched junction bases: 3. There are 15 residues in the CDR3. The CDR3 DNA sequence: TGTGCCAGCAGCTTAGGGACAGGAAACACAGATACGCAGTATTTT. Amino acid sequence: CASSLGTGNTDTQYF.

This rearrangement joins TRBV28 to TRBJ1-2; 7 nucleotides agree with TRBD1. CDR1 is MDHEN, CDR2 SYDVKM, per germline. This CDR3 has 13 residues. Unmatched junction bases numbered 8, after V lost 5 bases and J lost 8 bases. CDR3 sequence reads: CASSPPTGWGYTF. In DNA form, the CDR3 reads TGTGCCAGCAGTCCCCCGACAGGGTGGGGCTACACCTTC.

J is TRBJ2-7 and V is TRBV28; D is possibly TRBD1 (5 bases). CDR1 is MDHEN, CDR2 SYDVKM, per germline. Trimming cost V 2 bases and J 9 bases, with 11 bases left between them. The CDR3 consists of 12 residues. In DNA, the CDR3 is TGTGCCAGCAGTTTACTCCAGGGTTCGCAGTACTTC. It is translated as CASSLLQGSQYF.

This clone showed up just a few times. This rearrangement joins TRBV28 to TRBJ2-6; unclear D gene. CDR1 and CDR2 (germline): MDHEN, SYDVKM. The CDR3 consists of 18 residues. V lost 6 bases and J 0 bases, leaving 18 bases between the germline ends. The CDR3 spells CASSRSGRRYSGANVLTF. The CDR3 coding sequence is TGTGCCAGCAGCAGGTCTGGGCGCAGGTACTCTGGGGCCAACGTCCTGACTTTC.

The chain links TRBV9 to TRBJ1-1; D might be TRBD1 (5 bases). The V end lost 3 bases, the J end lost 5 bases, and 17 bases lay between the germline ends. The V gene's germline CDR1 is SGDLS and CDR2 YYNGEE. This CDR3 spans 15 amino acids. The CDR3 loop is CASSGTKGMGTEAFF. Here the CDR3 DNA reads TGTGCCAGCAGCGGGACAAAGGGCATGGGGACTGAAGCTTTCTTT.

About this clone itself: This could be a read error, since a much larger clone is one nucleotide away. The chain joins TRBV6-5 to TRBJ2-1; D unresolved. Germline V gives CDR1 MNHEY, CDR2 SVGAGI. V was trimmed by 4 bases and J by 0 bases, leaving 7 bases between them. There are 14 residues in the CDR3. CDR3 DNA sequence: TGTGCCAGCAGTTTGAGGAGCTCCTACAATGAGCAGTTCTTC. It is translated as CASSLRSSYNEQFF.

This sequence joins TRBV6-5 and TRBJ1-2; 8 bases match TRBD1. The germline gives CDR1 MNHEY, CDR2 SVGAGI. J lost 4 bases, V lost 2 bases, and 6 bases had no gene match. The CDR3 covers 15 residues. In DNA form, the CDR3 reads TGTGCCAGCAGTTACCAGACAGGGGTAGTCTATGGCTACACCTTC. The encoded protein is CASSYQTGVVYGYTF.

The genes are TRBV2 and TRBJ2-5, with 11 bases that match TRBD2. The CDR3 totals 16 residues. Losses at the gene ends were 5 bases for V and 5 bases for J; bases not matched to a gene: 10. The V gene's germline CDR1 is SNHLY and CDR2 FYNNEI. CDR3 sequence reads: CASSPKLAGAGETQYF. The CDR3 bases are TGTGCCAGCAGTCCGAAACTAGCGGGAGCGGGTGAGACCCAGTACTTC.

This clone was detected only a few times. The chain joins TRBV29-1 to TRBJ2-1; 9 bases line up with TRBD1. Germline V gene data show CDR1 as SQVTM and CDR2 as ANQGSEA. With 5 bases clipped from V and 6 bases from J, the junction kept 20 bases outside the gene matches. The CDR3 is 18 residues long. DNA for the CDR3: TGCAGCGTTAAAACGGGTCGGACAGGGGTGGTGAGGGCCAATGAGCAGTTCTTC. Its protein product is CSVKTGRTGVVRANEQFF.

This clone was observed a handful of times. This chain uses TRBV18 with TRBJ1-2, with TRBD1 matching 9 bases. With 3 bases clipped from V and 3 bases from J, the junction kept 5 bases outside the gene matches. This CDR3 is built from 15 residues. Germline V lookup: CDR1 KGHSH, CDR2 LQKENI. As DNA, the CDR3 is TGTGCCAGCTCACCCGGACGACAGGGGGACTATGGCTACACCTTC. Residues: CASSPGRQGDYGYTF.

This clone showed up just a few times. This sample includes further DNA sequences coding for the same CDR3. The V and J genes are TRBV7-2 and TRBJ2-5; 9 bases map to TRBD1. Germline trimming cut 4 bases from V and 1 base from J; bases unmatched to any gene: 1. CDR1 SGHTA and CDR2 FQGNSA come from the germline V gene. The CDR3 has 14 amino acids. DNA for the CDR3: TGTGCCAGCAGCTCGGACAGGGGCCAAGAGACCCAGTACTTC. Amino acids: CASSSDRGQETQYF.

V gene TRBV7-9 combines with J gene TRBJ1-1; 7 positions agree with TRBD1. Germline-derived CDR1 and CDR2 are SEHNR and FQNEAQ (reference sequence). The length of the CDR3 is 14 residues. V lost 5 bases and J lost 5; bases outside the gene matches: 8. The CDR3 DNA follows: TGTGCCAGCAGCCCTAAACAGGGGCGTACTGAAGCTTTCTTT. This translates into CASSPKQGRTEAFF.

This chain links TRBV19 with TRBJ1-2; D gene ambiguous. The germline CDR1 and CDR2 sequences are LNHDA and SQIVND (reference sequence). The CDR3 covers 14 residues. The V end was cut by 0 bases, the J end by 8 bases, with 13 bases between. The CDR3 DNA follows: TGTGCCAGTAGTATAGAAAAGAATCGCGGAGGCTACACCTTC. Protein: CASSIEKNRGGYTF. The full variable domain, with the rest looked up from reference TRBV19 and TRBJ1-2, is DGGITQSPKYLFRKEGQNVTLSCEQNLNHDAMYWYRQDPGQGLRLIYYSQIVNDFQKGDIAEGYSVSREKKESFPLTVTSAQKNPTAFYLCASSIEKNRGGYTFGSGTRLTVV.

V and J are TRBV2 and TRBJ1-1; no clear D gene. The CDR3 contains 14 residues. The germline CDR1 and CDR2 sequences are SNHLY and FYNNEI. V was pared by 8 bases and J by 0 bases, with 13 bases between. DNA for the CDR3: TGTGCCAGCTGCGGCCCAGAAATGAACACTGAAGCTTTCTTT. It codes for CASCGPEMNTEAFF. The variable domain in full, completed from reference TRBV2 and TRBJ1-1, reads EPEVTQTPSHQVTQMGQEVILRCVPISNHLYFYWYRQILGQKVEFLVSFYNNEISEKSEIFDDQFSVERPDGSNFTLKIRSTKLEDSAMYFCASCGPEMNTEAFFGQGTRLTVV.

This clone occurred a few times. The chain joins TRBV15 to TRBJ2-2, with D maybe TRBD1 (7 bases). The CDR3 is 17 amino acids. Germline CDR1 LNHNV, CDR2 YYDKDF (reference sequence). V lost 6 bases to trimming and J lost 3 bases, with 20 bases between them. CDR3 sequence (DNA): TGTGCCACCAGTGGAAGGAGGGGGCTTCATTACACCGGGGAGCTGTTTTTT. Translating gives CATSGRRGLHYTGELFF.

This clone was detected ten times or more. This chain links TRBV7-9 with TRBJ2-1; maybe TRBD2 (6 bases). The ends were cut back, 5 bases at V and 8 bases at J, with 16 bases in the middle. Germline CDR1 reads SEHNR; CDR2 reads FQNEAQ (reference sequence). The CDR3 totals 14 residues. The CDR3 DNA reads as TGTGCCAGCAGCCGGGACTTGATTTGGGATGAGCAGTTCTTC. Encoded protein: CASSRDLIWDEQFF.

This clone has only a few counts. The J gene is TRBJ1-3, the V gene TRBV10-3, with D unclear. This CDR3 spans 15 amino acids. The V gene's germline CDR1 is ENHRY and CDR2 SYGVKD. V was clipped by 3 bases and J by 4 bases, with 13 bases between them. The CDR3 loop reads CAISDRGMSGNTIYF. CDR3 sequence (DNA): TGTGCCATCAGTGACCGGGGAATGAGCGGAAACACCATATATTTT.

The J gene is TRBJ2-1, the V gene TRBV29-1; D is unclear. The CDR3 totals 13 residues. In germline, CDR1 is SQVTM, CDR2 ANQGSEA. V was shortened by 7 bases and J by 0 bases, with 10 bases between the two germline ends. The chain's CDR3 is CSADSSSYNEQFF. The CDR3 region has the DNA TGCAGCGCTGACTCGAGCTCCTACAATGAGCAGTTCTTC.

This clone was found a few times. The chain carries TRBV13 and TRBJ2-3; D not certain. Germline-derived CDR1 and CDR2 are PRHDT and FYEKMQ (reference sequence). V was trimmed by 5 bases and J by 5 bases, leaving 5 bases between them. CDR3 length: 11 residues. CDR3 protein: CASSNRDTQYF. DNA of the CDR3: TGTGCCAGCAGCAATCGAGATACGCAGTATTTT. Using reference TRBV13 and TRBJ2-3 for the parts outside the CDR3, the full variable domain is AAGVIQSPRHLIKEKRETATLKCYPIPRHDTVYWYQQGPGQDPQFLISFYEKMQSDKGSIPDRFSAQQFSDYHSELNMSSLELGDSALYFCASSNRDTQYFGPGTRLTVL.

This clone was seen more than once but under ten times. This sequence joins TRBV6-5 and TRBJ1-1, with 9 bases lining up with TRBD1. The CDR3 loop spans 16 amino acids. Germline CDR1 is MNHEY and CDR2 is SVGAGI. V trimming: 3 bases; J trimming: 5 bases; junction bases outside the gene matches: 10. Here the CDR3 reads CASSYYHGQGRTEAFF. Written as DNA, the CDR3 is TGTGCCAGCAGTTATTACCACGGACAGGGGAGGACTGAAGCTTTCTTT.

The CDR3 loop is CSAQRTGEQFF. DNA for the CDR3: TGCAGTGCGCAGAGAACCGGGGAGCAGTTCTTC. The chain couples TRBV20-1 to TRBJ2-1; no clear D. The CDR3 is 11 residues long. The V end was cut by 6 bases, the J end by 10 bases, with 13 bases between. Germline V gene data show CDR1 as DFQATT and CDR2 as SNEGSKA (reference sequence).